This T cell receptor (beta chain) was found in a study of shared clonotypes between healthy human individuals. This CDR3 has 14 amino acids. The V end was cut by 6 bases, the J end by 0 bases, with 12 bases between. The germline gives CDR1 KGHSH, CDR2 LQKENI. Profiling relied on immunoSEQ multiplex PCR, and the TCRdb table lists in-frame clones only, not all of them. The data hold hundreds of thousands of clones, with about 74% observed a single time. Concerning this clone itself: The identical CDR3 is also encoded by other nucleotide sequences in the sample.

V and J are TRBV18 and TRBJ2-7, with a tentative D call TRBD2 (6 bases). The sample taken for sequencing was memory CD4+ T cells sorted from blood. Subset defined: CD45RA-negative fraction. The TCR was taken from a woman in her twenties or thirties in good health. CDR3 coding DNA: TGTGCCAGCTCCCGGGACTCCAGCTCCTACGAGCAGTACTTC. Residues: CASSRDSSSYEQYF.